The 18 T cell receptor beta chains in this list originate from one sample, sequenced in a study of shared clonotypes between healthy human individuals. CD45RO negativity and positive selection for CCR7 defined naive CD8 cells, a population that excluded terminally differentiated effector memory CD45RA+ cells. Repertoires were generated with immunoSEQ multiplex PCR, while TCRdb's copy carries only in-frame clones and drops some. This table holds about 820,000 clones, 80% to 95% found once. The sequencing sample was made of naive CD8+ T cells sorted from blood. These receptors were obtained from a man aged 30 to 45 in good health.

The DNA for the CDR3 is TGTGCCAGCAGCAAACAATCTGGAAAGACCTATGGCTACACCTTC. This codes for CASSKQSGKTYGYTF. The chain couples TRBV14 to TRBJ1-2; no reliable D call. The CDR3 has 15 amino acids. Germline CDR1 reads SGHDN; CDR2 reads FVKESK. V was pared by 5 bases and J by 4 bases, with 17 bases between.

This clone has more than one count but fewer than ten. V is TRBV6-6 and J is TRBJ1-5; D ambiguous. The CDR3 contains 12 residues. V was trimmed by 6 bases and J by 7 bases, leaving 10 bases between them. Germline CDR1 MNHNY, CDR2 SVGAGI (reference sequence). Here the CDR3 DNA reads TGTGCCAGCAGCCCAGTATGGCAGCCCCAGCATTTT. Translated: CASSPVWQPQHF.

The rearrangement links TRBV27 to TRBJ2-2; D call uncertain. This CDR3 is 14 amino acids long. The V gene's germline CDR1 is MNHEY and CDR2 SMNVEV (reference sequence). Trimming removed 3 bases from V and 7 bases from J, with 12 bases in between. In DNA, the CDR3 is TGTGCCAGCAGTTTCACCAGGAATAACGGGGAGCTGTTTTTT. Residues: CASSFTRNNGELFF.

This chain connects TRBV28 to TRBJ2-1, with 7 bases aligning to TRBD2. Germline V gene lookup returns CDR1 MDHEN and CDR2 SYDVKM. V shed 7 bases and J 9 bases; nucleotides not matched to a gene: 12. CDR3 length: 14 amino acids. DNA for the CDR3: TGTGCCAGCACCCAGGGAAGCGGGATCGGTGAGCAGTTCTTC. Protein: CASTQGSGIGEQFF.

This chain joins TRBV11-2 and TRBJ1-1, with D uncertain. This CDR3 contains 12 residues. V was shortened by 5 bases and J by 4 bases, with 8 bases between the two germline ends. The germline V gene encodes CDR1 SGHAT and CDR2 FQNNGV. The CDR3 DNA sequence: TGTGCCAGCAGCACGATCCTCACTGAAGCTTTCTTT. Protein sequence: CASSTILTEAFF. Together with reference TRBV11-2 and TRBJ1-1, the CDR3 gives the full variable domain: EAGVAQSPRYKIIEKRQSVAFWCNPISGHATLYWYQQILGQGPKLLIQFQNNGVVDDSQLPKDRFSAERLKGVDSTLKIQPAKLEDSAVYLCASSTILTEAFFGQGTRLTVV.

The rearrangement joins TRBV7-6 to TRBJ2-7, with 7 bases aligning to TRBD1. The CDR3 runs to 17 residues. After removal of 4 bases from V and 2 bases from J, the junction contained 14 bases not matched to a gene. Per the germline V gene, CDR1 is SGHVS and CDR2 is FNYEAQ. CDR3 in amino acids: CASSSSRFSGQAYEQYF. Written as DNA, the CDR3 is TGTGCCAGCAGCTCTAGTAGGTTTTCTGGACAGGCCTACGAGCAGTACTTC. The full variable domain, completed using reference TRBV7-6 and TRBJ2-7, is GAGVSQSPRYKVTKRGQDVALRCDPISGHVSLYWYRQALGQGPEFLTYFNYEAQQDKSGLPNDRFSAERPEGSISTLTIQRTEQRDSAMYRCASSSSRFSGQAYEQYFGPGTRLTVT.

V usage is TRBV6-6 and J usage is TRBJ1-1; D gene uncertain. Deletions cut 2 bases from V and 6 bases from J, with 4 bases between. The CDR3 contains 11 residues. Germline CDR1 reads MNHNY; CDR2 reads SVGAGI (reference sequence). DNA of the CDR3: TGTGCCAGCAGTTACCCCGCTGAAGCTTTCTTT. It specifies CASSYPAEAFF.

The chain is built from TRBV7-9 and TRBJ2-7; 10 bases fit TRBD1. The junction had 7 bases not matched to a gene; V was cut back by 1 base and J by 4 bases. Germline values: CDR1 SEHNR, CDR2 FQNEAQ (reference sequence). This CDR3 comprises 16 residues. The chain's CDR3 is CASSLETGQGFYEQYF. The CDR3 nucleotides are TGTGCCAGCAGCTTAGAGACGGGACAGGGGTTTTACGAGCAGTACTTC. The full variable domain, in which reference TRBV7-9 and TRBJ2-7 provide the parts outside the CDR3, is DTGVSQNPRHKITKRGQNVTFRCDPISEHNRLYWYRQTLGQGPEFLTYFQNEAQLEKSRLLSDRFSAERPKGSFSTLEIQRTEQGDSAMYLCASSLETGQGFYEQYFGPGTRLTVT.

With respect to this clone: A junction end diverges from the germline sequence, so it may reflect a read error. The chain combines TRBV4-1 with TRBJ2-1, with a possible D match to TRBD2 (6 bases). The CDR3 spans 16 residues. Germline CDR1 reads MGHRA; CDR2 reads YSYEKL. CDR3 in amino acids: CASSQEAAGVLNGQFF. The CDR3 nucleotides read TGCGCCAGCAGCCAAGAAGCAGCGGGTGTGCTCAATGGGCAGTTCTTC.

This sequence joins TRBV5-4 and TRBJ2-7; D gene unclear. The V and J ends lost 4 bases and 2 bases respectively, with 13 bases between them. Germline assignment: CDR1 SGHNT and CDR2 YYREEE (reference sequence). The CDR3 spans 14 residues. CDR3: CASSPRDNTYEQYF. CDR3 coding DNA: TGTGCCAGCAGCCCAAGGGATAATACCTACGAGCAGTACTTC.

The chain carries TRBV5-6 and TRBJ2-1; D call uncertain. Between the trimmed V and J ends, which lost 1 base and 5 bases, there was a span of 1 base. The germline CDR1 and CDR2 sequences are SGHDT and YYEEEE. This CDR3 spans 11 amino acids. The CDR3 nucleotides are TGTGCCAGCAGCTTGAACAATGAGCAGTTCTTC. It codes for CASSLNNEQFF.

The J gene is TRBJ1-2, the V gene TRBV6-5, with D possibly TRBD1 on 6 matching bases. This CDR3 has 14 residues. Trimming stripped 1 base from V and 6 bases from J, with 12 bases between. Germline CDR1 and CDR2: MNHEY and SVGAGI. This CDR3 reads CASSYYPGADGYTF. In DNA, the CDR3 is TGTGCCAGCAGTTACTATCCGGGGGCGGATGGCTACACCTTC.

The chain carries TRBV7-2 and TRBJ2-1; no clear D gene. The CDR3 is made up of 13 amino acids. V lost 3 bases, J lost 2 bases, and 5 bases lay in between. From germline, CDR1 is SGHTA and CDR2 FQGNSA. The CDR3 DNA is TGTGCCAGCAGCTTCGGACCCTACAATGAGCAGTTCTTC. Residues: CASSFGPYNEQFF.

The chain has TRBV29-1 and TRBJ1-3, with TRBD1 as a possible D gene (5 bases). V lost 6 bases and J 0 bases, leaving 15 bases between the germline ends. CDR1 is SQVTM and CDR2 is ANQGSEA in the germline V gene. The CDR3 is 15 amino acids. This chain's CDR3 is CSVAVGRGSGNTIYF. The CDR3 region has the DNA TGCAGCGTCGCCGTCGGGAGGGGCTCTGGAAACACCATATATTTT.

The CDR3: CATATRPGYEQYF. DNA for the CDR3: TGTGCCACCGCGACCCGCCCGGGATACGAGCAGTACTTC. This sequence joins TRBV27 and TRBJ2-7, with a weak D call TRBD2 (5 bases). Germline V gene lookup returns CDR1 MNHEY and CDR2 SMNVEV (reference sequence). V was trimmed by 10 bases and J by 4 bases, leaving 17 bases between them. The CDR3 is 13 amino acids.

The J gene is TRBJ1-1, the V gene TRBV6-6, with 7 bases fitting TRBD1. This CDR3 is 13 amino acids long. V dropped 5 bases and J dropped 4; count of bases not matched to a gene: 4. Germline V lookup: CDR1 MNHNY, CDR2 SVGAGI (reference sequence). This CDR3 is CASSRDRATEAFF. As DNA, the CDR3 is TGTGCCAGCAGTCGAGACAGGGCCACTGAAGCTTTCTTT.

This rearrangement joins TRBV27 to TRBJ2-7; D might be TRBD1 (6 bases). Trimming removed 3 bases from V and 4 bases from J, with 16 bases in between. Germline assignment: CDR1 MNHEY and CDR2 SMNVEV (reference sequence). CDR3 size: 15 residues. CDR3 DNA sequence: TGTGCCAGCAGTTTGACGGCAGGGGCTAATTACGAGCAGTACTTC. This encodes CASSLTAGANYEQYF.

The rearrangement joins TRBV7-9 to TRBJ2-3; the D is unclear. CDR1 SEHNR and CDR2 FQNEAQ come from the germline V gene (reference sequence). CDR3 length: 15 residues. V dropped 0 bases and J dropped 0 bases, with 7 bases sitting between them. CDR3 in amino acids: CASSLAGSSTDTQYF. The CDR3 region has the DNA TGTGCCAGCAGCTTAGCAGGTTCCAGCACAGATACGCAGTATTTT. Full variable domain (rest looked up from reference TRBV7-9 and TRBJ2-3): DTGVSQNPRHKITKRGQNVTFRCDPISEHNRLYWYRQTLGQGPEFLTYFQNEAQLEKSRLLSDRFSAERPKGSFSTLEIQRTEQGDSAMYLCASSLAGSSTDTQYFGPGTRLTVL.